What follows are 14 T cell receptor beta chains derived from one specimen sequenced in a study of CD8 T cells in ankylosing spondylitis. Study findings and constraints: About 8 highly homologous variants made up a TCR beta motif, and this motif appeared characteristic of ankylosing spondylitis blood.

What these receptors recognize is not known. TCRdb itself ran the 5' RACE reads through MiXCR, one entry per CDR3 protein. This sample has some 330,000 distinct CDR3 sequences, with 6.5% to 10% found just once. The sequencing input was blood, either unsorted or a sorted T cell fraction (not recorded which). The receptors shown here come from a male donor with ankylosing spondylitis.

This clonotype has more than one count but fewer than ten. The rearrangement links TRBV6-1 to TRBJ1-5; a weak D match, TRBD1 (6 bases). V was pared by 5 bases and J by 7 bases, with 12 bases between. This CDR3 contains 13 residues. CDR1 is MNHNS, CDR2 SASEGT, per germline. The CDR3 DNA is TGTGCCAGCAGTCCTATACAGGGCCAGCCCCAGCATTTT. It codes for CASSPIQGQPQHF.

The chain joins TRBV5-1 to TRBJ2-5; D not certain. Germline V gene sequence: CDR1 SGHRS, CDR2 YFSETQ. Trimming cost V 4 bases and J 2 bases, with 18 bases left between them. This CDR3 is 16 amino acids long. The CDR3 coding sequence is TGCGCCAGCAGCGCCGGTGCCAGGAATACGCAAGAGACCCAGTACTTC. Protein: CASSAGARNTQETQYF.

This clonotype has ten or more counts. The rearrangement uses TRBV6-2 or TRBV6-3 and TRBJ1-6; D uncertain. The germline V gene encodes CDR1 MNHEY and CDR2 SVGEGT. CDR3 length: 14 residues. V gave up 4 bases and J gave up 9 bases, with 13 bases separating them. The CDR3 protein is CASSLRAKSSPLHF. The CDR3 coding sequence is TGTGCCAGCAGTTTGAGAGCGAAATCTTCACCCCTCCACTTT.

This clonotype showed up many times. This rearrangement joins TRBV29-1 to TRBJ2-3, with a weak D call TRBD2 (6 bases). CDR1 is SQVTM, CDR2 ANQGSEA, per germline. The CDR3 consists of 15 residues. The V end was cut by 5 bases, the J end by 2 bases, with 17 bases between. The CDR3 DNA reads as TGCAGCGTTCGGGGTAGCGGTCCCGACACAGATACGCAGTATTTT. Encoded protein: CSVRGSGPDTDTQYF.

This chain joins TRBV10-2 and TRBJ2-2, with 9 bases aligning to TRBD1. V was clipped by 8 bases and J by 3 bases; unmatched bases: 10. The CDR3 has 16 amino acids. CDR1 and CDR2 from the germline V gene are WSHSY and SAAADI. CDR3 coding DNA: TGCGCCAGCGTAACAGGGGGCACGGGGTACACCGGGGAGCTGTTTTTT. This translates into CASVTGGTGYTGELFF.

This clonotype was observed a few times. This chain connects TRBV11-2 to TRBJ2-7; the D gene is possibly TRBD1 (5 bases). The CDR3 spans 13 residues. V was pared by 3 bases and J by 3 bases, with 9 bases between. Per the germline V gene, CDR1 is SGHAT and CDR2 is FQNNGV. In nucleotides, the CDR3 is TGTGCCAGCAGCTTGACGGACATCTACGAGCAGTACTTC. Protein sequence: CASSLTDIYEQYF.

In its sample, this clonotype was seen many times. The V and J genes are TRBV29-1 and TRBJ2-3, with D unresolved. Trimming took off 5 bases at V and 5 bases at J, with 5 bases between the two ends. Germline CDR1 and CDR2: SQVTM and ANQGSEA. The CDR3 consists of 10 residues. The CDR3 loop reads CSVLVDTQYF. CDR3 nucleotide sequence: TGCAGCGTTCTGGTAGATACGCAGTATTTT.

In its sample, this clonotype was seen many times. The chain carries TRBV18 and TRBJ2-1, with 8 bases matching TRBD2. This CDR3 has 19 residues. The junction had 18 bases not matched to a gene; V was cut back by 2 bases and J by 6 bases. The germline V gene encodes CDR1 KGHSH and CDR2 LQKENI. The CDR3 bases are TGTGCCAGCTCACCAAGGCTGGTAGAGGGACTAGTGAGGTCCAATGAGCAGTTCTTC. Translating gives CASSPRLVEGLVRSNEQFF.

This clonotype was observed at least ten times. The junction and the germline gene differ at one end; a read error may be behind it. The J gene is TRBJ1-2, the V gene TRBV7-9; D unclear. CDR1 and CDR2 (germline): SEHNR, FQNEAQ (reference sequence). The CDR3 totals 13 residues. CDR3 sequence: CASSLVQNYGYTF. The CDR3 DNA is TGCGCCAGCAGCTTGGTTCAGAACTATGGCTACACCTTC.

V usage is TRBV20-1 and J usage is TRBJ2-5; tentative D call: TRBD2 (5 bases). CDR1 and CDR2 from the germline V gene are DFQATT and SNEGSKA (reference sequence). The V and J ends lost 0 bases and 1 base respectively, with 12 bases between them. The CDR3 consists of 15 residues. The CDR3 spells CSARDQSGVQETQYF. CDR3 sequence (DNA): TGCAGTGCTAGAGATCAAAGCGGCGTCCAAGAGACCCAGTACTTC.

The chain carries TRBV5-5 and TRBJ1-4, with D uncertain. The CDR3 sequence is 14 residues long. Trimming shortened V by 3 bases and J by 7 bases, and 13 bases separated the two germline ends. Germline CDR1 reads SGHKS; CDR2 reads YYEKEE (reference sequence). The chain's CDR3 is CASSSWGSGEKLFF. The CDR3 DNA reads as TGTGCCAGCAGCTCTTGGGGAAGCGGTGAAAAACTGTTTTTT.

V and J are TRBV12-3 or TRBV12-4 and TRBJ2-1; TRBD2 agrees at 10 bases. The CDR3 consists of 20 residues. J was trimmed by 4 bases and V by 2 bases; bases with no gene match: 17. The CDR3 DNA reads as TGTGCCAGCAGTTTATTGAGGGCAGCGGGAGGGCACCCCTCTTACAATGAGCAGTTCTTC. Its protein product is CASSLLRAAGGHPSYNEQFF.

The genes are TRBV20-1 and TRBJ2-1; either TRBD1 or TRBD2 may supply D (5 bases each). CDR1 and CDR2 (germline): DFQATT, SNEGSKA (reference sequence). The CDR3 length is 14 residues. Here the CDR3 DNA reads TGCAGCCCTAGAGGGGTTTCCCCCTACAATGAGCAGTTCTTC. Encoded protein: CSPRGVSPYNEQFF.

The CDR3 loop is CSARTGSHQPQHF. The CDR3 bases are TGCAGTGCAAGGACAGGGAGCCATCAGCCCCAGCATTTT. V is TRBV20-1 and J is TRBJ1-5; 8 bases are a match to TRBD1. This CDR3 has 13 amino acids. CDR1 and CDR2 from the germline V gene are DFQATT and SNEGSKA (reference sequence). After removal of 6 bases from V and 5 bases from J, the junction contained 6 bases not matched to a gene.